The 12 T cell receptor beta chains reported below all come from one sample, sequenced in a study of blood T cell repertoires in COVID-19. The protocol was immunoSEQ multiplex PCR, while the TCRdb copy is restricted to in-frame clones and leaves out a portion. The sample shows 230,000 or so clones, 83% of them seen only once. Sequenced material: peripheral blood. The receptors stem from a man in his forties with active or convalescent COVID-19.

This sequence joins TRBV3-1 (or the pseudogene TRBV3-2) and TRBJ2-2, with D uncertain. V dropped 4 bases and J dropped 2 bases, with 5 bases sitting between them. Germline assignment: CDR1 LGHDT and CDR2 YNNKEL (reference sequence). The CDR3 sequence is 13 residues long. The DNA of the CDR3 is TGTGCCAGCAGCCCCTTAAACACCGGGGAGCTGTTTTTT. As protein: CASSPLNTGELFF.

The rearrangement joins TRBV2 to TRBJ1-2; 10 bases agree with TRBD1. Trimming removed 0 bases from V and 6 bases from J; junction bases left unmatched: 16. The CDR3 totals 19 residues. Germline CDR1 SNHLY, CDR2 FYNNEI. The CDR3, as DNA: TGTGCCAGCAGTGAAGCGCTTCTCGGGTACACGACAGGGGGCCATGGCTACACCTTC. Translating it yields CASSEALLGYTTGGHGYTF.

This clone is a singleton in its sample. The rearrangement uses TRBV5-5 and TRBJ1-2; D remains ambiguous. This CDR3 is 15 amino acids long. Per the germline V gene, CDR1 is SGHKS and CDR2 is YYEKEE (reference sequence). With 1 base removed from V and 8 bases from J, the gap between germline ends came to 18 bases. CDR3 nucleotides: TGTGCCAGCAGCTTGAAGATAGACTCTATGTGGGGCTACACCTTC. Translating it yields CASSLKIDSMWGYTF.

The rearrangement links TRBV6-5 to TRBJ1-3; no clear D. CDR1 is MNHEY and CDR2 is SVGAGI in the germline V gene. The CDR3 covers 15 residues. V was trimmed by 4 bases and J by 0 bases, leaving 10 bases between them. CDR3: CASSFEESSGNTIYF. The CDR3 DNA is TGTGCCAGCAGTTTCGAAGAGAGCTCTGGAAACACCATATATTTT.

This clone was picked up one time. This chain uses TRBV19 with TRBJ1-1; 8 bases align to TRBD1. The CDR3 has 15 amino acids. The germline V gene has CDR1 LNHDA and CDR2 SQIVND (reference sequence). Germline trimming cut 4 bases from V and 1 base from J; bases unmatched to any gene: 5. The CDR3 here is CASSRAGQGNTEAFF. CDR3 in DNA: TGTGCCAGTAGTAGAGCCGGACAGGGGAACACTGAAGCTTTCTTT. Filled out from reference TRBV19 and TRBJ1-1, the complete variable domain reads DGGITQSPKYLFRKEGQNVTLSCEQNLNHDAMYWYRQDPGQGLRLIYYSQIVNDFQKGDIAEGYSVSREKKESFPLTVTSAQKNPTAFYLCASSRAGQGNTEAFFGQGTRLTVV.

This chain uses TRBV29-1 with TRBJ1-2; no firm D call. V was shortened by 4 bases and J by 4 bases, with 4 bases between the two germline ends. Germline V lookup: CDR1 SQVTM, CDR2 ANQGSEA. The CDR3 totals 10 residues. DNA for the CDR3: TGCAGCGTTGGGAGCTATGGCTACACCTTC. Translated, it gives CSVGSYGYTF. Based on the CDR3 plus reference TRBV29-1 and TRBJ1-2, the full variable domain is SAVISQKPSRDICQRGTSLTIQCQVDSQVTMMFWYRQQPGQSLTLIATANQGSEATYESGFVIDKFPISRPNLTFSTLTVSNMSPEDSSIYLCSVGSYGYTFGSGTRLTVV.

This chain uses TRBV5-1 with TRBJ2-1, with 8 bases that match TRBD1. The CDR3 runs 15 residues. The trim removed 7 bases at V and 5 bases at J, leaving 11 bases unmatched. The germline CDR1 and CDR2 sequences are SGHRS and YFSETQ. DNA of the CDR3: TGCGCCAGCTCTCCCAGGGGGCAATCTCACAATGAGCAGTTCTTC. Its protein product is CASSPRGQSHNEQFF.

Turning to this clone: This sample also contains other DNA sequences that code for the same CDR3. The rearrangement joins TRBV24-1 to TRBJ1-2; TRBD1 aligns across 7 bases. Per germline, CDR1 KGHDR and CDR2 SFDVKD. This CDR3 contains 13 residues. Trimming removed 4 bases from V and 4 bases from J; junction bases left unmatched: 2. For the CDR3, the DNA is TGTGCCACCAGTGACCCAGGGGGCTATGGCTACACCTTC. This translates into CATSDPGGYGYTF.

This clone was observed a single time. The V call is TRBV2, the J call TRBJ2-7; unclear D gene. The CDR3 runs 10 residues. Germline assignment: CDR1 SNHLY and CDR2 FYNNEI. V lost 6 bases and J lost 7, with 7 bases in between. The CDR3 DNA follows: TGTGCCAGCAGGGAGAGGGAGCAGTACTTC. This encodes CASREREQYF.

This chain uses TRBV15 with TRBJ1-5; no firm D call. The CDR3 contains 12 residues. V lost 2 bases and J 5 bases, leaving 4 bases between the germline ends. Germline V lookup: CDR1 LNHNV, CDR2 YYDKDF (reference sequence). In DNA, the CDR3 is TGTGCCACCAGCAGACCCGATCAGCCCCAGCATTTT. Translation: CATSRPDQPQHF.

The chain links TRBV24-1 to TRBJ2-3; TRBD1 matches at 10 bases. CDR1 and CDR2 from the germline V gene are KGHDR and SFDVKD. CDR3 size: 16 residues. Trimming took 4 bases from V and 3 from J; bases not matched to a gene: 6. Written as DNA, the CDR3 is TGTGCCACCAGTGAACGGGACAGGGGAGGTACAGATACGCAGTATTTT. It codes for CATSERDRGGTDTQYF.

V gene TRBV19 combines with J gene TRBJ2-5; D might be TRBD1 (6 bases). Germline-derived CDR1 and CDR2 are LNHDA and SQIVND (reference sequence). There are 14 residues in the CDR3. Trimming took 2 bases from V and 4 from J, leaving 11 bases between them. The DNA of the CDR3 is TGTGCCAGTAGTATAACAGGGCAGGGAGAGACCCAGTACTTC. Encoded protein: CASSITGQGETQYF.